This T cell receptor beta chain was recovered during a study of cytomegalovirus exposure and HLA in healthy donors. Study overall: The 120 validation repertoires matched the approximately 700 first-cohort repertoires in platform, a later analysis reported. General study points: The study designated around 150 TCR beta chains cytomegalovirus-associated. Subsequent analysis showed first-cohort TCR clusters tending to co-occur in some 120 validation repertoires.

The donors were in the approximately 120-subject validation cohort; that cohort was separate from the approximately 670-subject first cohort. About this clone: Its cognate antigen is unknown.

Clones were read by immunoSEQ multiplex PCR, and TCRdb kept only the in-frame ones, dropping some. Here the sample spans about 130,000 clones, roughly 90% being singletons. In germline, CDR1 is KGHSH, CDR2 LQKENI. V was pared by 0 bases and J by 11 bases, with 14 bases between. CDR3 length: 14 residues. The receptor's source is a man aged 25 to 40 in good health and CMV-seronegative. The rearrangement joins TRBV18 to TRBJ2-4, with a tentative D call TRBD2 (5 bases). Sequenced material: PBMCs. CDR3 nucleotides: TGTGCCAGCTCACCACCGAGAGCAAGCGGCCTTCAGTACTTC. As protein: CASSPPRASGLQYF. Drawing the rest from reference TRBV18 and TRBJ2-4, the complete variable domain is NAGVMQNPRHLVRRRGQEARLRCSPMKGHSHVYWYRQLPEEGLKFMVYLQKENIIDESGMPKERFSAEFPKEGPSILRIQQVVRGDSAAYFCASSPPRASGLQYFGAGTRLSVL.